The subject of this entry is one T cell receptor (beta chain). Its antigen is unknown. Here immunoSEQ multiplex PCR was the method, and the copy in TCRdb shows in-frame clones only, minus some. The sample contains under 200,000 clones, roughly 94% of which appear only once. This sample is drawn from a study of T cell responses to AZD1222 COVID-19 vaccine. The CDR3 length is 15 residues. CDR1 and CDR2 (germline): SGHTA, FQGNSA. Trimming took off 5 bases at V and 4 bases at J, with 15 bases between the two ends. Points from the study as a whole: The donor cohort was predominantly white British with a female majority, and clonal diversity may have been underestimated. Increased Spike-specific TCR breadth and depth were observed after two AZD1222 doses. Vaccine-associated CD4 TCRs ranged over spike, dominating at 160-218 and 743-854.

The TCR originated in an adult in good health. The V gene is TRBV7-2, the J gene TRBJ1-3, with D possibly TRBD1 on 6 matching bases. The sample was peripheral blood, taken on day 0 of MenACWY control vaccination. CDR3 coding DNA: TGTGCCAGCAGCCCCAGGGTGGGGGCCGGAAACACCATATATTTT. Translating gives CASSPRVGAGNTIYF.